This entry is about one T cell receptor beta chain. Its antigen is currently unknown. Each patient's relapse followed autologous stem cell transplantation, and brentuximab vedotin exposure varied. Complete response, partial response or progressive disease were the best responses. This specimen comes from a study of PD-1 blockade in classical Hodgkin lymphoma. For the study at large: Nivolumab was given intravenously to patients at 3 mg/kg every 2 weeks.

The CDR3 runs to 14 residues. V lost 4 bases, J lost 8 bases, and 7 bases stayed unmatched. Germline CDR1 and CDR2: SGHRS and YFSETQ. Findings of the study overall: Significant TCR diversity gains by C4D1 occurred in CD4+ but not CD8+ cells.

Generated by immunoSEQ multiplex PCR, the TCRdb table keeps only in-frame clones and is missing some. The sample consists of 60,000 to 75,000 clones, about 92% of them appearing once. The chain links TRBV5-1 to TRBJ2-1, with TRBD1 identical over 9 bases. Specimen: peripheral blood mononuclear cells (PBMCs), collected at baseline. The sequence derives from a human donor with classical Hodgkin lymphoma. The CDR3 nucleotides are TGCGCCAGCAGCCCTCGACAGGGGGGCGATGAGCAGTTCTTC. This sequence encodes CASSPRQGGDEQFF.